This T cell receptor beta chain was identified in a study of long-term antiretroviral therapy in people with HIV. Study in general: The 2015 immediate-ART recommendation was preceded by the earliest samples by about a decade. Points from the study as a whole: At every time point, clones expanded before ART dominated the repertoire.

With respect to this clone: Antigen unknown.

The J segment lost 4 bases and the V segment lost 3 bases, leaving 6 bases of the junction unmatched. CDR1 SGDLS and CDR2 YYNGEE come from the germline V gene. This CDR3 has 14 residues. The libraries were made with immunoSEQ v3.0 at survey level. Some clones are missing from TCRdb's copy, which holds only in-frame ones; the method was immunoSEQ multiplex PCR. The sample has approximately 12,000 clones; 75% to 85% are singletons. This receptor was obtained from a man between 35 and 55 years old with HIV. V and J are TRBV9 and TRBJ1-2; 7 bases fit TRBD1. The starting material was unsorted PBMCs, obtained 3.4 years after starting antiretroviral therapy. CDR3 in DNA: TGTGCCAGCAGCGCGGCCCAGGGGGGCTATGGCTACACCTTC. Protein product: CASSAAQGGYGYTF.